This TCR beta chain was captured in a study of PD-1 blockade in classical Hodgkin lymphoma. The study, taken as a whole, reports: Newly diagnosed patients were reported to start with lower TCR diversity than healthy donors. Diversity in CD4+ TCRs, unlike that measured in CD8+ TCRs, had risen significantly by C4D1.

The time point was: cycle 4 day 1 (C4D1), after five to seven weeks of nivolumab. Every one of the patients relapsed after autologous stem cell transplantation (brentuximab vedotin exposure was variable). Magnetic negative selection was used to purify CD4+ T cells from thawed PBMCs. Best responses included complete response and partial response; otherwise, the best response was progressive disease. With respect to this clone: As yet, its antigen is unknown.

Germline V gene data show CDR1 as LGHNA and CDR2 as YSLEER. This CDR3 contains 14 residues. V lost 3 bases, J lost 6 bases, and 12 bases lay in between. Only in-frame clones appear in the TCRdb table, and some are missing; sequencing was by immunoSEQ multiplex PCR. The sample comprises 15,000 to 20,000 clones, about three quarters of which are singletons, and roughly 2.6% rests with the top ten. The sequenced sample was CD4+ T cells from blood, obtained before the fourth cycle of nivolumab. This chain links TRBV4-3 with TRBJ2-1; maybe TRBD2 (6 bases). The sequence was collected from a human donor with classical Hodgkin lymphoma. CDR3 protein: CASSQQRASNEQFF. The CDR3 DNA follows: TGCGCCAGCAGCCAGCAGCGGGCGAGCAATGAGCAGTTCTTC.